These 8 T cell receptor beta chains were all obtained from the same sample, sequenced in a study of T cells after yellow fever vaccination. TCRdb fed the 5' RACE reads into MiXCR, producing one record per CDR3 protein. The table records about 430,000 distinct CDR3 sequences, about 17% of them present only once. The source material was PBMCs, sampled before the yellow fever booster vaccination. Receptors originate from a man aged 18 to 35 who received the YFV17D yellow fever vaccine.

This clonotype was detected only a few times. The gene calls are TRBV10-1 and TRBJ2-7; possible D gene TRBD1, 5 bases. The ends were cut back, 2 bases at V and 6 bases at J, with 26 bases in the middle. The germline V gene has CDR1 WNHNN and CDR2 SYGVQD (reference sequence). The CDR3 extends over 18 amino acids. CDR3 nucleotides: TGCGCCAGCAGTGAGCACTCGAGGAATAGGGGCACCCCCATCGAGCAGTACGTC. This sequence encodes CASSEHSRNRGTPIEQYV.

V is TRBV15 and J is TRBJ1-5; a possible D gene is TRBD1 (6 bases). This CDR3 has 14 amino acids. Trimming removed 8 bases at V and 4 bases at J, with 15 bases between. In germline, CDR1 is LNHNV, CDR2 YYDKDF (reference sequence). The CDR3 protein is CATGWGHGNQPQHF. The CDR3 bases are TGTGCCACCGGCTGGGGGCATGGGAATCAGCCCCAGCATTTT.

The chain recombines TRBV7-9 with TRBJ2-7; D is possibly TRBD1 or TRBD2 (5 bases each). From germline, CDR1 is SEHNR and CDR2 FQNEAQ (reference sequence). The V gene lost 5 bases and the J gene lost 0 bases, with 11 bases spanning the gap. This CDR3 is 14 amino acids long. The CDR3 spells CASSPGAYSYEQYF. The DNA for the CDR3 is TGTGCCAGCAGCCCCGGGGCCTACTCCTACGAGCAGTACTTC. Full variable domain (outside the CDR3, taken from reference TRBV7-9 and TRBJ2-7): DTGVSQNPRHKITKRGQNVTFRCDPISEHNRLYWYRQTLGQGPEFLTYFQNEAQLEKSRLLSDRFSAERPKGSFSTLEIQRTEQGDSAMYLCASSPGAYSYEQYFGPGTRLTVT.

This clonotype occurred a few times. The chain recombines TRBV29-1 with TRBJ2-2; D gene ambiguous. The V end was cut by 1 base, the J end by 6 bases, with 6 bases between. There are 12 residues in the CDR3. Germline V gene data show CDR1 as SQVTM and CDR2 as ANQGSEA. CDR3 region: CSVEGFAGELFF. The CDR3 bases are TGCAGCGTTGAAGGGTTCGCCGGGGAGCTGTTTTTT.

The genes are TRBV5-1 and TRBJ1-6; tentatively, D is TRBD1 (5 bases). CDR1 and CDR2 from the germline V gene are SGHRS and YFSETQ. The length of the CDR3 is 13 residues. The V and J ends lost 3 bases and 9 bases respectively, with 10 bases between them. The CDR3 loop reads CASSSSQGSPLHF. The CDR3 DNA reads TGCGCCAGCAGCTCGAGTCAGGGTTCACCCCTCCACTTT.

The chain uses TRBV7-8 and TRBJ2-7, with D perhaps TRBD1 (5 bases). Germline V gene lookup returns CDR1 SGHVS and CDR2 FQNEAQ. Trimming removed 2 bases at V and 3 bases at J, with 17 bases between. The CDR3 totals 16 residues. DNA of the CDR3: TGTGCCAGCAGCTTAATAGGGGCAGGGAAGAACTACGAGCAGTACTTC. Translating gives CASSLIGAGKNYEQYF. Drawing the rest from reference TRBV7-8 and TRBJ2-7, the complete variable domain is GAGVSQSPRYKVAKRGQDVALRCDPISGHVSLFWYQQALGQGPEFLTYFQNEAQLDKSGLPSDRFFAERPEGSVSTLKIQRTQQEDSAVYLCASSLIGAGKNYEQYFGPGTRLTVT.

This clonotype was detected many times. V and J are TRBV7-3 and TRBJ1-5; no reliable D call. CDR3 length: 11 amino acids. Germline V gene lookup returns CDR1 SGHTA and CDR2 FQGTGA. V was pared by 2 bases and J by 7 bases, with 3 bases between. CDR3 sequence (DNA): TGTGCCAGCAGCTTATTCCAGCCCCAGCATTTT. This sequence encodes CASSLFQPQHF. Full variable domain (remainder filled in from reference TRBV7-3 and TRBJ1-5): GAGVSQTPSNKVTEKGKYVELRCDPISGHTALYWYRQSLGQGPEFLIYFQGTGAADDSGLPNDRFFAVRPEGSVSTLKIQRTERGDSAVYLCASSLFQPQHFGDGTRLSIL.

CDR3 amino acids: CASRPDRASSYEQYV. The CDR3 DNA is TGTGCAAGTCGCCCCGACAGGGCCAGCTCCTACGAGCAGTACGTC. This sequence joins TRBV12-2 and TRBJ2-7; the table's TRBD1 call for D was not verified on the DNA. TRBV12-2 is a listed pseudogene. CDR3 length equals 15 residues.